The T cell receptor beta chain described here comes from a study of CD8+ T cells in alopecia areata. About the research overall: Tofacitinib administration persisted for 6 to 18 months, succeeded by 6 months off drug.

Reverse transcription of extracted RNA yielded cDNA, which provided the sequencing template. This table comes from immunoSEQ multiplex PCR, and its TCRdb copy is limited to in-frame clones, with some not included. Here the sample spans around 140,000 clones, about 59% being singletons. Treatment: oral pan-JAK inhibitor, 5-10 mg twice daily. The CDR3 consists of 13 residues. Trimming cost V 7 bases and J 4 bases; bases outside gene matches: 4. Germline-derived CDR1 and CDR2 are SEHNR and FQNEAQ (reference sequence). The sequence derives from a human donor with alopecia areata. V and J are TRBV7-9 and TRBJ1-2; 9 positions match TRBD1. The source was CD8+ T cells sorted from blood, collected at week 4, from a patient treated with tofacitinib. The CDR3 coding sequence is TGTGCCAGCAAGGGGACAGGGCCCTATGGCTACACCTTC. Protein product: CASKGTGPYGYTF.